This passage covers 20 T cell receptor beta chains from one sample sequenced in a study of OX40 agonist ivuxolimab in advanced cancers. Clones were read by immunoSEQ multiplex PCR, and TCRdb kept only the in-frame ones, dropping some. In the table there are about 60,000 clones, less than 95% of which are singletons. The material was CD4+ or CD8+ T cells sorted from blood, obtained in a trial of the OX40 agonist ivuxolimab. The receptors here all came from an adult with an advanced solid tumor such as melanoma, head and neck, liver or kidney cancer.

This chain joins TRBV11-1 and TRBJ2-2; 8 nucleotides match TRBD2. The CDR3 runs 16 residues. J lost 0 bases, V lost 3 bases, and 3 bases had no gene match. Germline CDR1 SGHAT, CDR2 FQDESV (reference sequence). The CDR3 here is CASSFTSGSNTGELFF. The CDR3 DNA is TGTGCCAGCAGCTTCACTAGCGGCTCGAACACCGGGGAGCTGTTTTTT.

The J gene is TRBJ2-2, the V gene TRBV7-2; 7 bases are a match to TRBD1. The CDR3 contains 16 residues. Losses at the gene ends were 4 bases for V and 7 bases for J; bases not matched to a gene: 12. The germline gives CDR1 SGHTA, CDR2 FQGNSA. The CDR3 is CASSSSTGTYGGELFF. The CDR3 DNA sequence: TGTGCCAGCAGCTCTTCGACAGGGACCTACGGCGGGGAGCTGTTTTTT.

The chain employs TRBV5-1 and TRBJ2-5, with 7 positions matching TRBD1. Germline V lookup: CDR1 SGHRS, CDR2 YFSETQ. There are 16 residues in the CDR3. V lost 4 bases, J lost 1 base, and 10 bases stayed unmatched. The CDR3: CASSRQGDLIQETQYF. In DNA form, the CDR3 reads TGCGCCAGCAGCCGGCAGGGGGACCTAATCCAAGAGACCCAGTACTTC.

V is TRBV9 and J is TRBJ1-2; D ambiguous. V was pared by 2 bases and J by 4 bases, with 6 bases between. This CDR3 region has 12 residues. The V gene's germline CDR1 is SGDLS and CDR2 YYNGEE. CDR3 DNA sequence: TGTGCCAGCAGCGTGCATACCTATGGCTACACCTTC. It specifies CASSVHTYGYTF.

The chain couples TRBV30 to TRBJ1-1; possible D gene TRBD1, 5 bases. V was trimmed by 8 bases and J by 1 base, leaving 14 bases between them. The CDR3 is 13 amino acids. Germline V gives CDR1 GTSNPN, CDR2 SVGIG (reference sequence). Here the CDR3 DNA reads TGTGCCAGCAGGGATCGGAAGAACACTGAAGCTTTCTTT. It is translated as CASRDRKNTEAFF.

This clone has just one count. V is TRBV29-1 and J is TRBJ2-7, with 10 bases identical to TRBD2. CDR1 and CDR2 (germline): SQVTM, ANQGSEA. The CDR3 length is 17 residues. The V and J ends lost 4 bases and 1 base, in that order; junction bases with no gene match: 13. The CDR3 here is CSVAGDEREGGSYEQYF. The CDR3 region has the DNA TGCAGCGTTGCGGGGGATGAGCGGGAGGGGGGGTCCTACGAGCAGTACTTC.

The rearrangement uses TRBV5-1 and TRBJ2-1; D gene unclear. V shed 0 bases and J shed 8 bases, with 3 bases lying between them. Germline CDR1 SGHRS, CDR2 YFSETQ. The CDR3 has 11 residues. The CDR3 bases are TGCGCCAGCAGCTTGGTAGATGAGCAGTTCTTC. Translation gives CASSLVDEQFF.

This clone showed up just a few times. The CDR3 DNA reads as TGTGCCAGCAGACCTGGACAGGTCCAAGGAGAGACCCAGTACTTC. Translating it yields CASRPGQVQGETQYF. The chain couples TRBV6-6 to TRBJ2-5; 7 nucleotides match TRBD1. With V trimmed by 6 bases and J by 4 bases, 11 bases remained unmatched. CDR1 is MNHNY and CDR2 is SVGAGI in the germline V gene (reference sequence). CDR3 length: 15 amino acids.

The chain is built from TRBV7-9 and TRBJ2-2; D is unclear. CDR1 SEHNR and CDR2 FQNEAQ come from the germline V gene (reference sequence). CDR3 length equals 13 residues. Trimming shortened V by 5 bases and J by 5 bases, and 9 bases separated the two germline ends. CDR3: CASSRDITGELFF. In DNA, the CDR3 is TGTGCCAGCAGCCGTGACATTACCGGGGAGCTGTTTTTT.

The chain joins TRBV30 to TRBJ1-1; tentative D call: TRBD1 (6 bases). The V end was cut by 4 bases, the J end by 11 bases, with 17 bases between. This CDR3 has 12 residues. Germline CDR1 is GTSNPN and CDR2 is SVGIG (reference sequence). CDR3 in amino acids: CAWTVQGRAAFF. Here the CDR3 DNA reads TGTGCCTGGACGGTGCAGGGGCGTGCTGCTTTCTTT.

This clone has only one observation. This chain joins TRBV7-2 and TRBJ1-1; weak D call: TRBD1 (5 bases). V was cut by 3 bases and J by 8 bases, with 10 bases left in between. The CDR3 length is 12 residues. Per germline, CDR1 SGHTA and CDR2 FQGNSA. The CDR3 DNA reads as TGTGCCAGCAGCTTCCAGACAGCCGAAGCTTTCTTT. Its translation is CASSFQTAEAFF.

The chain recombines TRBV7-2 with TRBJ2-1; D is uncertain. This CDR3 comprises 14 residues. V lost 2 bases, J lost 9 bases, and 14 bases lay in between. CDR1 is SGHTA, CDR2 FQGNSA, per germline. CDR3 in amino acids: CASSLRELVGEQFF. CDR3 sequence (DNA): TGTGCCAGCAGCTTACGAGAGCTAGTCGGTGAGCAGTTCTTC.

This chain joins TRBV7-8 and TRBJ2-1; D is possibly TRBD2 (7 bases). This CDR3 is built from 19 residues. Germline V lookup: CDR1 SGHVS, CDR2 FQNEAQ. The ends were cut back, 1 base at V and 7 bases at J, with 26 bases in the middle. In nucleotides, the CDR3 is TGTGCCAGCAGCTTAGTTTGGCCGGGGGGCACACAACAACAGAATGAGCAGTTCTTC. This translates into CASSLVWPGGTQQQNEQFF. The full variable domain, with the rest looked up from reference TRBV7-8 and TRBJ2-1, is GAGVSQSPRYKVAKRGQDVALRCDPISGHVSLFWYQQALGQGPEFLTYFQNEAQLDKSGLPSDRFFAERPEGSVSTLKIQRTQQEDSAVYLCASSLVWPGGTQQQNEQFFGPGTRLTVL.

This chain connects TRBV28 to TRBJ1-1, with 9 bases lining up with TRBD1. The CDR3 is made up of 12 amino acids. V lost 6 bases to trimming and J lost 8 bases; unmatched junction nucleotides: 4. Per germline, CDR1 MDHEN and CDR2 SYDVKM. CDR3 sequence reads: CASSDRGGEAFF. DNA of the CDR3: TGTGCCAGCAGCGACAGGGGGGGGGAAGCTTTCTTT.

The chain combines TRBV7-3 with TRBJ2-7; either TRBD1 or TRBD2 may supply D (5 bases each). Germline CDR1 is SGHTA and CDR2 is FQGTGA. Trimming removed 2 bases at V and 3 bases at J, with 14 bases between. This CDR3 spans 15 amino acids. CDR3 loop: CASSLAGTQNYEQYF. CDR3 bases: TGTGCCAGCAGCTTAGCCGGGACGCAGAACTACGAGCAGTACTTC.

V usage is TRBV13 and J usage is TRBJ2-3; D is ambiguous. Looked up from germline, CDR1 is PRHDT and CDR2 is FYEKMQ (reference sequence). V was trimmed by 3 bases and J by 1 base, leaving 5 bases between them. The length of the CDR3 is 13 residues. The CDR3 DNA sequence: TGTGCCAGCAGCTTGGTCCGCACAGATACGCAGTATTTT. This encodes CASSLVRTDTQYF.

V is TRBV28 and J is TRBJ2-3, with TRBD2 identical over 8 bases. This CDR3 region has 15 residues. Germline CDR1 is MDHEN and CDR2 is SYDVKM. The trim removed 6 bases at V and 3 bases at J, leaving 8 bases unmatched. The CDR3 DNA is TGTGCCAGCAGCCCCCCGGGGGGGCGAACAGATACGCAGTATTTT. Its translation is CASSPPGGRTDTQYF.

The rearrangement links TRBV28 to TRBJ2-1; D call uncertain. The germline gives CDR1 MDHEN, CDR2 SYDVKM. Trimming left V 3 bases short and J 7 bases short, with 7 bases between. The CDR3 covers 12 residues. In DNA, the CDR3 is TGTGCCAGCAGTTTGGCGGTAAATGAGCAGTTCTTC. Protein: CASSLAVNEQFF.

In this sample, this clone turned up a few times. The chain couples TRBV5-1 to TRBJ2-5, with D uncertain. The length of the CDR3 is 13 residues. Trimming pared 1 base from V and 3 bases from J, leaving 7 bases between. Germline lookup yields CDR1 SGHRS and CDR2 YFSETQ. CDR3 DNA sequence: TGCGCCAGCAGCTTGTTATTAGAAGAGACCCAGTACTTC. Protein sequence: CASSLLLEETQYF.

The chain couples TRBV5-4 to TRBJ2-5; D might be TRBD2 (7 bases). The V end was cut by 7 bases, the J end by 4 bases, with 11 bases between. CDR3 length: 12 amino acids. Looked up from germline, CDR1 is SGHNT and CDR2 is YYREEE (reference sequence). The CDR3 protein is CASGGGGETQYF. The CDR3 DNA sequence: TGTGCCAGCGGGGGGGGCGGAGAGACCCAGTACTTC.